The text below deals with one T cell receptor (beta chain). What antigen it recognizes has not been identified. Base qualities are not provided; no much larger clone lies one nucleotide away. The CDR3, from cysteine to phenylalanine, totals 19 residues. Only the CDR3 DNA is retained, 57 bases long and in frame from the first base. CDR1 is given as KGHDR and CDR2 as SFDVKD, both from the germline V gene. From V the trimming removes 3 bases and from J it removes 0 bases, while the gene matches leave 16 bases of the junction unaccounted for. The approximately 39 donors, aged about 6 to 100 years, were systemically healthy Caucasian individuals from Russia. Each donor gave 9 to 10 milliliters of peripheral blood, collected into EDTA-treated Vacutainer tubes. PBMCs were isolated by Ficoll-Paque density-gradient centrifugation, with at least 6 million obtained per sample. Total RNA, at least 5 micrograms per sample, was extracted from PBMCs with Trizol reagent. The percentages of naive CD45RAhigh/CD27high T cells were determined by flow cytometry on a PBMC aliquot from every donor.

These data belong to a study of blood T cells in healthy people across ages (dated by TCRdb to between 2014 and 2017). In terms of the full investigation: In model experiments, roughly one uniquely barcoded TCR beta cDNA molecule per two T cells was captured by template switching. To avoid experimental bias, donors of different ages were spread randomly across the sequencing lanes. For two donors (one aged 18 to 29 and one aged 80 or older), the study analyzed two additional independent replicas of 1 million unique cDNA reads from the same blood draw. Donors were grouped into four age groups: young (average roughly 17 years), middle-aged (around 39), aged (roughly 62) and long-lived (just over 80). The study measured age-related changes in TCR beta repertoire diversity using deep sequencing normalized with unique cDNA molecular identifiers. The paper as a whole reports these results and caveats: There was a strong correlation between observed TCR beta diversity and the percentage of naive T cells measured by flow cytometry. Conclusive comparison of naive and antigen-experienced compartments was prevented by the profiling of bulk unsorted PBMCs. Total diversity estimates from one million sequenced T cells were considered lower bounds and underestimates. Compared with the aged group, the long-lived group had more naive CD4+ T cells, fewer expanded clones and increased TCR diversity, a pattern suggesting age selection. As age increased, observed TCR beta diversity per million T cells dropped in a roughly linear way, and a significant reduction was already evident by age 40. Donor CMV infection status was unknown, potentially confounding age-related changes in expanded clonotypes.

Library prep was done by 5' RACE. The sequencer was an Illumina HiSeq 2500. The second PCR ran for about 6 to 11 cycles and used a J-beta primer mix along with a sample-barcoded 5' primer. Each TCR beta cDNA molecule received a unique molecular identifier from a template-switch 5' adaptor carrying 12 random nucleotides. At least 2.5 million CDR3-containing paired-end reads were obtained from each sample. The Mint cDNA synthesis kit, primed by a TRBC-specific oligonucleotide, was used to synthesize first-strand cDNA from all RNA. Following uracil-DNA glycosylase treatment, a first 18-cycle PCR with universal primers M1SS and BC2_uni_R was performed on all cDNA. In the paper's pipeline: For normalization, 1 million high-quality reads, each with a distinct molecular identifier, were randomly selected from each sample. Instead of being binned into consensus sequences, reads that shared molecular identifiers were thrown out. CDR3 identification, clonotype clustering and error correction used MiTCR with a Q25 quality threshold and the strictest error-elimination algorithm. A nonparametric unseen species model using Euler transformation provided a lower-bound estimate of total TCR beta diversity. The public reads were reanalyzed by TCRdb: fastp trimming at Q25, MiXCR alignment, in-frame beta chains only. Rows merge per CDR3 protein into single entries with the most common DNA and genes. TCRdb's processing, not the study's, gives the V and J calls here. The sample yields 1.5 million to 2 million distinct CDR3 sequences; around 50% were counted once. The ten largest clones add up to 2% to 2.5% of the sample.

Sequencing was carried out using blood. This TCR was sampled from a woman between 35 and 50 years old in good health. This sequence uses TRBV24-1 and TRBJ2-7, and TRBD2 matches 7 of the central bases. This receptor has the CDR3 CATSDPTGGLAASSYEQYF. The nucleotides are TGTGCCACCAGTGATCCCACCGGAGGGCTAGCGGCGAGCTCCTACGAGCAGTACTTC.